The 16 T cell receptor beta chains given below trace back to one sample, sequenced in a study of CD8+CD57+ T cells in acquired aplastic anemia. Genomic DNA, the template, was used for profiling of the TCR beta VDJ and CDR3. TCRdb re-derived calls from the reads in MiXCR, one entry per CDR3 protein. The sample comprises 110,000 or so distinct CDR3 sequences, around half of which are singletons, and roughly 31% rests with the top ten. The sample taken for sequencing was sorted CD4+, CD8+, or CD8+CD57+ T cells (not recorded which) from PBMCs. The receptors derive from a human donor in good health, serving as a control.

This clonotype was picked up many times. The CDR3 bases are TGTGCCAGCAGTTACTCGGGACCGACCTACGAGCAGTACTTC. Its translation is CASSYSGPTYEQYF. The V call is TRBV6-5, the J call TRBJ2-7, with D perhaps matching TRBD1 or TRBD2 (5 bases each). With 0 bases removed from V and 2 bases from J, the gap between germline ends came to 8 bases. Germline CDR1 and CDR2: MNHEY and SVGAGI. The CDR3 spans 14 residues.

This clonotype qualifies as medium-sized. The chain combines TRBV19 with TRBJ2-7; 7 bases are shared with TRBD1. Losses at the gene ends were 5 bases for V and 2 bases for J; bases not matched to a gene: 6. The germline V gene encodes CDR1 LNHDA and CDR2 SQIVND (reference sequence). CDR3 length: 14 residues. CDR3 bases: TGTGCCAGTAGTTTCTCCGGGACAGCCTACGAGCAGTACTTC. Translated, it gives CASSFSGTAYEQYF.

This clonotype was picked up many times. The rearrangement joins TRBV10-3 to TRBJ1-1; D possibly corresponds to TRBD1 (5 bases). With 4 bases removed from V and 4 bases from J, the gap between germline ends came to 10 bases. The CDR3 loop spans 13 amino acids. Germline V gives CDR1 ENHRY, CDR2 SYGVKD. The CDR3 is CAISVPGGTEAFF. DNA for the CDR3: TGTGCCATCAGTGTACCGGGGGGCACTGAAGCTTTCTTT.

CDR3 region: CASSSRDLSGNTIYF. The CDR3 DNA reads as TGTGCCAGTAGTAGCCGGGACCTCTCTGGAAACACCATATATTTT. J is TRBJ1-3 and V is TRBV19, with a weak D call TRBD1 (5 bases). The CDR3 runs to 15 residues. Germline V gene data show CDR1 as LNHDA and CDR2 as SQIVND (reference sequence). The V end was cut by 4 bases, the J end by 0 bases, with 10 bases between.

The V gene is TRBV2, the J gene TRBJ1-5, with D uncertain. This CDR3 contains 14 residues. Germline V gene data show CDR1 as SNHLY and CDR2 as FYNNEI. Trimming stripped 2 bases from V and 4 bases from J, with 9 bases between. DNA for the CDR3: TGTGCCAGCAGTGAATGGGCTGGAAATCAGCCCCAGCATTTT. Translation gives CASSEWAGNQPQHF. Together with reference TRBV2 and TRBJ1-5, the CDR3 gives the full variable domain: EPEVTQTPSHQVTQMGQEVILRCVPISNHLYFYWYRQILGQKVEFLVSFYNNEISEKSEIFDDQFSVERPDGSNFTLKIRSTKLEDSAMYFCASSEWAGNQPQHFGDGTRLSIL.

Notes on this clonotype: The junction differs from germline at one of its ends, possibly a read error. The chain combines TRBV12-3 or TRBV12-4 with TRBJ2-6; D remains ambiguous. The CDR3 has 15 amino acids. The CDR3 sequence: CAGSFPSSGANVLTF. The CDR3 DNA is TGTGCCGGCAGTTTTCCTAGCTCTGGGGCCAACGTCCTGACTTTC.

The chain is built from TRBV12-3 or TRBV12-4 and TRBJ2-1, with 9 bases aligning to TRBD1. The CDR3 loop spans 15 amino acids. V dropped 5 bases and J dropped 6; count of bases not matched to a gene: 8. CDR3 sequence: CASSRNRGQVNEQFF. In DNA form, the CDR3 reads TGTGCCAGCAGTCGAAACAGGGGGCAAGTCAATGAGCAGTTCTTC.

This clonotype was detected many times. The chain combines TRBV12-3 or TRBV12-4 with TRBJ2-6, with TRBD1 matching 10 bases. Trimming removed 6 bases from V and 1 base from J; junction bases left unmatched: 9. This CDR3 spans 18 amino acids. The chain's CDR3 is CASSHTGTGESGANVLTF. The CDR3 DNA sequence: TGTGCCAGCAGCCATACCGGGACAGGGGAATCTGGGGCCAACGTCCTGACTTTC.

The chain recombines TRBV5-5 with TRBJ2-7; D tentatively reads TRBD1 or TRBD2 (6 bases each). The CDR3 consists of 14 residues. Germline CDR1 is SGHKS and CDR2 is YYEKEE (reference sequence). Trimming took off 5 bases at V and 5 bases at J, with 17 bases between the two ends. The CDR3 loop is CASSLTEGGNEQYF. The CDR3 nucleotides read TGTGCCAGCAGTTTGACCGAGGGGGGCAACGAGCAGTACTTC.

The rearrangement links TRBV10-2 to TRBJ2-7, with TRBD1 as a possible D gene (5 bases). The CDR3 is 11 amino acids. V lost 8 bases and J lost 5, with 10 bases in between. Germline CDR1 reads WSHSY; CDR2 reads SAAADI. DNA of the CDR3: TGCGCCAGCGGGGCTGGAAACGAGCAGTACTTC. It codes for CASGAGNEQYF.

The chain combines TRBV25-1 with TRBJ2-1, with D perhaps given as TRBD1 or TRBD2 (7 bases each). Trimming cost V 4 bases and J 7 bases, with 20 bases left between them. Germline CDR1 and CDR2: MGHDK and SYGVNS. There are 16 residues in the CDR3. CDR3 DNA sequence: TGTGCCAGCAGTGGGGGGGGCAGGGGGATCGTAAATGAGCAGTTCTTC. It specifies CASSGGGRGIVNEQFF.

This clonotype was counted at least ten times. V and J are TRBV14 and TRBJ2-5; 8 bases line up with TRBD1. V shed 0 bases, J shed 5 bases, and the junction held 5 bases outside the gene matches. Per the germline V gene, CDR1 is SGHDN and CDR2 is FVKESK. The CDR3 totals 15 residues. The CDR3 protein is CASSQDQGAAETQYF. CDR3 nucleotide sequence: TGTGCCAGCAGCCAAGATCAGGGGGCGGCGGAGACCCAGTACTTC.

This clonotype was seen ten or more times. This chain uses TRBV11-1 with TRBJ2-3; 10 bases agree with TRBD2. The CDR3 is 17 residues long. Per the germline V gene, CDR1 is SGHAT and CDR2 is FQDESV (reference sequence). The ends lost 2 bases at V and 2 bases at J; junction bases unmatched: 7. The CDR3 region has the DNA TGTGCCAGCAGCTTAACTCAACTAGCGGGGCTCACAGATACGCAGTATTTT. This codes for CASSLTQLAGLTDTQYF.

The V gene is TRBV20-1, the J gene TRBJ2-5; no definite D call. This CDR3 contains 11 residues. CDR1 is DFQATT, CDR2 SNEGSKA, per germline (reference sequence). Between the trimmed V and J ends, which lost 0 bases and 9 bases, there was a span of 8 bases. CDR3 nucleotides: TGCAGTGCTAGAGATCAGGCATCCCAGTACTTC. Translated: CSARDQASQYF.

The CDR3 spells CASSQGLAGGLLYNEQFF. The CDR3 DNA sequence: TGTGCCAGCAGCCAAGGACTAGCGGGGGGGCTATTATACAATGAGCAGTTCTTC. The chain joins TRBV3-1 to TRBJ2-1, with 14 nucleotides matching TRBD2. The junction had 6 bases not matched to a gene; V was cut back by 1 base and J by 4 bases. The CDR3 has 18 amino acids. CDR1 LGHDT and CDR2 YNNKEL come from the germline V gene (reference sequence).

This chain links TRBV7-2 with TRBJ1-1, with no clear D. V lost 5 bases and J lost 1, with 8 bases in between. CDR1 is SGHTA, CDR2 FQGNSA, per germline. The CDR3 is 13 amino acids. CDR3 nucleotides: TGTGCCAGCAGCGGACGAGGGAACACTGAAGCTTTCTTT. Protein sequence: CASSGRGNTEAFF.